Shown below are 18 T cell receptor beta chains from a single sample sequenced in a study of beta chain features in type 1 diabetes. Every isolated RNA sample was fully reverse transcribed, so sequencing captured expressed TCRB transcripts. Sequencing used immunoSEQ multiplex PCR; TCRdb keeps in-frame clones, though not all of them. The sample includes 900,000 or so clones, around a sixth seen only once; the top ten take 0.023%. The source material was naive CD4+ T cells from blood. The receptors originated from a woman aged 18-29 years in good health.

The rearrangement uses TRBV18 and TRBJ2-1, with D tentatively TRBD1 or TRBD2 (5 bases each). The CDR3 has 13 amino acids. Trimming stripped 4 bases from V and 6 bases from J, with 10 bases between. Germline CDR1 reads KGHSH; CDR2 reads LQKENI. CDR3 in amino acids: CASSLRDPNEQFF. Here the CDR3 DNA reads TGTGCCAGCTCACTCCGGGACCCCAATGAGCAGTTCTTC.

The chain links TRBV7-3 to TRBJ2-4; D remains ambiguous. CDR1 and CDR2 from the germline V gene are SGHTA and FQGTGA. This CDR3 is built from 15 residues. V lost 0 bases and J lost 1, with 7 bases in between. CDR3 amino acids: CASSLTPAAKNIQYF. The CDR3 bases are TGTGCCAGCAGCTTAACCCCGGCGGCCAAAAACATTCAGTACTTC.

This rearrangement joins TRBV7-2 to TRBJ2-2; D possibly corresponds to TRBD1 (6 bases). The germline V gene encodes CDR1 SGHTA and CDR2 FQGNSA. The CDR3 length is 14 residues. Between the trimmed V and J ends, which lost 10 bases and 2 bases, there was a span of 14 bases. The CDR3 nucleotides are TGTGCCACTCGAGGGGGTCCCAACACCGGGGAGCTGTTTTTT. Translating it yields CATRGGPNTGELFF.

This clone was seen a few times. The chain links TRBV29-1 to TRBJ2-4; D is ambiguous. The germline gives CDR1 SQVTM, CDR2 ANQGSEA. Trimming stripped 6 bases from V and 0 bases from J, with 9 bases between. This CDR3 comprises 13 residues. The CDR3 bases are TGCAGCGTAGCAGAAATAGCCAAAAACATTCAGTACTTC. Translated, it gives CSVAEIAKNIQYF.

In its sample, this clone was seen a few times. V is TRBV28 and J is TRBJ2-7; the D gene is possibly TRBD1 (5 bases). The CDR3 spans 12 residues. In germline, CDR1 is MDHEN, CDR2 SYDVKM. The CDR3 reads CPWTRLYYEQYF. The DNA for the CDR3 is TGTCCTTGGACAAGGCTTTACTACGAGCAGTACTTC.

This clone showed up just a few times. The genes are TRBV18 and TRBJ2-5; 8 bases are a match to TRBD2. The CDR3 totals 15 residues. V shed 3 bases and J 4 bases; nucleotides not matched to a gene: 7. Per germline, CDR1 KGHSH and CDR2 LQKENI. The CDR3 DNA is TGTGCCAGCTCACCCCGGACTAGCTCCGGAGAGACCCAGTACTTC. It specifies CASSPRTSSGETQYF.

This clone has a handful of counts. The genes are TRBV28 and TRBJ1-2; D unresolved. Germline V gene data show CDR1 as MDHEN and CDR2 as SYDVKM. V was pared by 4 bases and J by 6 bases, with 12 bases between. The CDR3 covers 13 residues. The CDR3 DNA sequence: TGTGCCAGCAGTTACGGCGATCGGGATGGCTACACCTTC. Its translation is CASSYGDRDGYTF.

The chain employs TRBV18 and TRBJ1-1; D is undetermined. V lost 5 bases to trimming and J lost 2 bases, with 15 bases between them. CDR3 length: 15 residues. Germline V CDR1 and CDR2: KGHSH, LQKENI. CDR3 in DNA: TGTGCCAGCTCATTTGGGCCCAGGTCCAACACTGAAGCTTTCTTT. This translates into CASSFGPRSNTEAFF.

The chain is built from TRBV7-9 and TRBJ2-1; TRBD1 matches 8 bases. The length of the CDR3 is 14 residues. V lost 3 bases to trimming and J lost 9 bases; unmatched junction nucleotides: 7. CDR1 and CDR2 (germline): SEHNR, FQNEAQ (reference sequence). The CDR3 reads CASSFSAGGTEQFF. CDR3 bases: TGTGCCAGCAGCTTCTCAGCAGGGGGCACTGAGCAGTTCTTC.

This clone was seen a handful of times. The CDR3 nucleotides are TGCAGCGTTGAATTGATCGGGGATACGCAGTATTTT. Its protein product is CSVELIGDTQYF. The chain has TRBV29-1 and TRBJ2-3; D ambiguous. Germline values: CDR1 SQVTM, CDR2 ANQGSEA. Trimming left V 2 bases short and J 6 bases short, with 9 bases between. The CDR3 spans 12 residues.

The sample holds a few counts of this clone. V usage is TRBV6-6 and J usage is TRBJ2-1, with D unclear. The ends were cut back, 3 bases at V and 9 bases at J, with 9 bases in the middle. The CDR3 has 12 amino acids. Germline CDR1 reads MNHNY; CDR2 reads SVGAGI (reference sequence). This chain's CDR3 is CASSYLVGEQFF. The CDR3 DNA sequence: TGTGCCAGCAGTTATCTGGTCGGTGAGCAGTTCTTC.

CDR3 in DNA: TGTGCCAGTAGGCCCCGCTTGCAAATAGGCTATGGCTACACCTTC. Translating it yields CASRPRLQIGYGYTF. The chain has TRBV19 and TRBJ1-2; no firm D call. V lost 6 bases and J 4 bases, leaving 18 bases between the germline ends. The CDR3 is 15 residues long. Germline assignment: CDR1 LNHDA and CDR2 SQIVND (reference sequence).

The chain uses TRBV29-1 and TRBJ1-2; D is unclear. Trimming removed 2 bases at V and 2 bases at J, with 12 bases between. The CDR3 sequence is 14 residues long. Germline CDR1 reads SQVTM; CDR2 reads ANQGSEA. This CDR3 reads CSVETRRPNYGYTF. CDR3 nucleotide sequence: TGCAGCGTTGAAACTCGGCGGCCGAACTATGGCTACACCTTC.

This clone was found a few times. The chain is built from TRBV10-3 and TRBJ2-7, with 8 bases that match TRBD2. The trim removed 11 bases at V and 3 bases at J, leaving 9 bases unmatched. The CDR3 contains 13 residues. The germline gives CDR1 ENHRY, CDR2 SYGVKD. The CDR3 here is CAGKRERGYEQYF. The CDR3 DNA reads as TGTGCCGGCAAGCGGGAGAGGGGCTACGAGCAGTACTTC.

This clone was observed at least ten times. The V and J genes are TRBV13 and TRBJ1-2; D call uncertain. The germline V gene has CDR1 PRHDT and CDR2 FYEKMQ (reference sequence). Trimming pared 4 bases from V and 5 bases from J, leaving 11 bases between. This CDR3 is 13 amino acids long. The chain's CDR3 is CASSSQRLYGYTF. DNA for the CDR3: TGTGCCAGCAGCTCCCAGAGGCTGTATGGCTACACCTTC.

This clone was found a few times. The same CDR3 also results from other DNA sequences found in this sample. The rearrangement uses TRBV2 and TRBJ1-1; TRBD1 might be the D (5 bases). Germline values: CDR1 SNHLY, CDR2 FYNNEI. V was clipped by 9 bases and J by 4 bases, with 18 bases between them. This CDR3 is built from 14 residues. CDR3 coding DNA: TGTGCCAGTAGCTACGAACAGGACTCCACTGAAGCTTTCTTT. Translation: CASSYEQDSTEAFF.

The CDR3 protein is CASTRDLGANVLTF. The CDR3, as DNA: TGTGCCAGCACCAGGGATCTTGGGGCCAACGTCCTGACTTTC. The chain links TRBV11-1 to TRBJ2-6; D may be TRBD1 (5 bases). The CDR3 runs to 14 residues. The V gene lost 7 bases and the J gene lost 3 bases, with 10 bases spanning the gap. CDR1 and CDR2 (germline): SGHAT, FQDESV (reference sequence).

The rearrangement uses TRBV28 and TRBJ2-3, with 10 bases aligning to TRBD2. The CDR3 is 12 amino acids. Germline V gene data show CDR1 as MDHEN and CDR2 as SYDVKM. The trim removed 10 bases at V and 5 bases at J, leaving 3 bases unmatched. The chain's CDR3 is CAIRTSGDTQYF. The CDR3 DNA follows: TGTGCCATACGGACTAGCGGAGATACGCAGTATTTT.